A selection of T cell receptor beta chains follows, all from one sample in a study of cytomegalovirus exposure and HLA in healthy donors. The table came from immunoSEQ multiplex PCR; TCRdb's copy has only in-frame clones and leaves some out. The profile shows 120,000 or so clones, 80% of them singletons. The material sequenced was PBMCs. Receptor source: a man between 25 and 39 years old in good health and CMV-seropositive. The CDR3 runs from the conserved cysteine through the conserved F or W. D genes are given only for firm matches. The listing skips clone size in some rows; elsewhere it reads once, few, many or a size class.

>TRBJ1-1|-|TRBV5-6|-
CASSLTGKVEAFF
TGTGCCAGCAGCTTGACAGGGAAGGTAGAAGCTTTCTTT
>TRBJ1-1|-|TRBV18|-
CASSQSGQGKAFF
TGTGCCAGCTCACAAAGCGGGCAGGGTAAAGCTTTCTTT
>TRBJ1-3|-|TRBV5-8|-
CASSAPGTRDETTSGNTIYF
TGTGCCAGCAGCGCCCCCGGGACACGGGATGAAACAACCTCTGGAAACACCATATATTTT
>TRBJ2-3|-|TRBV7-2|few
CASSLDGGSTDTQYF
TGTGCCAGCAGCTTAGACGGGGGTAGCACAGATACGCAGTATTTT
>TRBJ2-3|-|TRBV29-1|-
CSVERYGGDFTDTQYF
TGCAGCGTTGAAAGGTATGGAGGAGACTTCACAGATACGCAGTATTTT
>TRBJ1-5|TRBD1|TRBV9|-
CASSVGQGNQPQHF
TGTGCCAGCAGCGTAGGACAGGGTAATCAGCCCCAGCATTTT
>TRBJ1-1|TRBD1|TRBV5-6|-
CASSGTGMGLGTEAFF
TGTGCCAGCAGCGGGACAGGGATGGGGTTGGGGACTGAAGCTTTCTTT
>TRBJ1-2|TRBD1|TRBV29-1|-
CSLGQAPNSYTF
TGCAGCCTCGGACAGGCGCCAAATAGCTACACCTTC
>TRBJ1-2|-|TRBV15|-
CATSRDLGGAYGYTF
TGTGCCACCAGCAGAGATTTGGGGGGGGCCTATGGCTACACCTTC
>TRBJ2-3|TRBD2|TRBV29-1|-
CSVEAVEAGGSDTQYF
TGCAGCGTTGAAGCCGTCGAGGCGGGGGGTTCAGATACGCAGTATTTT
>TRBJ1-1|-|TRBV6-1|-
CASTHRHEAFF
TGTGCCAGTACACATCGTCACGAAGCTTTCTTT
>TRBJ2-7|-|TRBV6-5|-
CASSRPGAYEQYF
TGTGCCAGCAGTCGCCCGGGGGCCTACGAGCAGTACTTC
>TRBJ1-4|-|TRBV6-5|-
CASRSTERNEKLFF
TGTGCCAGCAGATCGACGGAGCGAAATGAAAAACTGTTTTTT
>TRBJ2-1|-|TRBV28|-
CASSFTFPRGSDNEQFF
TGTGCCAGCAGTTTTACATTCCCCAGGGGCTCCGACAATGAGCAGTTCTTC
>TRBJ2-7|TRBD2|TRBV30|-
CAWASSGGLGEQYF
TGTGCCTGGGCCTCTAGCGGGGGCCTGGGGGAGCAGTACTTC
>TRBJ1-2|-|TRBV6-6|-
CASRHGRGYTF
TGTGCCAGCAGGCACGGTCGGGGCTACACCTTC
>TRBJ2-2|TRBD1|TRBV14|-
CASSPKGTGPTRTGELFF
TGTGCCAGCAGCCCCAAGGGGACAGGACCCACGAGGACCGGGGAGCTGTTTTTT
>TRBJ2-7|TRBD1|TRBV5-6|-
CASSMTGNPRWDEQYF
TGTGCCAGCAGCATGACAGGGAATCCCCGCTGGGACGAGCAGTACTTC
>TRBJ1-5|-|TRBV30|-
CAWSVPPPGERNQPQHF
TGTGCCTGGAGTGTACCCCCCCCAGGGGAGCGGAATCAGCCCCAGCATTTT
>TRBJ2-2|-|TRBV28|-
CASRWQSYTGELFF
TGTGCCAGCAGATGGCAGTCGTACACCGGGGAGCTGTTTTTT
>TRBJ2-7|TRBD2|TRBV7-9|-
CASSARLAGGDYEQYF
TGTGCCAGCAGCGCGCGCCTGGCCGGGGGGGATTACGAGCAGTACTTC
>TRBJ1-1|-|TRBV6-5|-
CASSSYRSGSNTEAFF
TGTGCCAGCAGTTCTTACCGAAGCGGCTCGAACACTGAAGCTTTCTTT
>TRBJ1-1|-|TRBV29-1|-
CSVDAGRMNTEAFF
TGCAGCGTTGATGCGGGACGGATGAACACTGAAGCTTTCTTT